This TCR beta chain was obtained from a study of blood T cell repertoires in COVID-19. The table came from immunoSEQ multiplex PCR; TCRdb's copy has only in-frame clones and leaves some out. The top ten hold roughly 14% of the sample, which has roughly 220,000 clones, around 90% seen once. The CDR3 is 13 residues long. Germline values: CDR1 MNHEY, CDR2 SMNVEV (reference sequence). With V trimmed by 6 bases and J by 3 bases, 2 bases remained unmatched. The receptor's source is a woman aged 45 to 65 with acute COVID-19. Sample: PBMCs or T cells enriched from blood (not recorded which). This chain connects TRBV27 to TRBJ2-3; 8 bases map to TRBD1. Written as DNA, the CDR3 is TGTGCCAGCAGCCGGACAGGGACAGATACGCAGTATTTT. Its protein is CASSRTGTDTQYF.